The rows below give T cell receptor beta chains drawn from one sample of a study of cytomegalovirus exposure and HLA in healthy donors. The method was immunoSEQ multiplex PCR; TCRdb's version includes in-frame clones alone and lacks a portion of them. In the table there are approximately 190,000 clones, roughly 80% of which are singletons. Sequencing input: PBMCs. The receptors were gathered from a woman between 45 and 60 years old in good health and CMV-seropositive. The conserved cysteine and the conserved F or W are not part of the CDR3 here.

v_call cdr3_length cdr3_aa
TRBV9 14 ASSATPGQGGNEQF
TRBV2 12 ASSDVQGARKLF
TRBV5-8 11 ASSPQGNTEAF
TRBV6-1 13 ASSEVGRGAGELF
TRBV5-1 12 ASSFTGGGYEQY
TRBV28 11 ASLPDRNYGYT
TRBV5-6 11 ASSPQGTGELF
TRBV27 12 ASSLPGEMTEAF
TRBV7-2 12 ASSSSGGGETQY
TRBV4-1 12 ASSLQTGNYGYT
TRBV19 11 AIAIGQGYEQY
TRBV27 13 ATRTGQANTGELF
TRBV6-5 13 ASSYSWGTNTEAF
TRBV4-2 17 ASSQAWLSGRSGANALT
TRBV2 11 ASRNDGANTQY
TRBV7-5 11 AVNREGDNEQF
TRBV11-2 15 ASSLTFTRVGGEKLF
TRBV2 12 ASSGQGVSYEQY
TRBV15 16 ATSRARTGGRSYNEQF
TRBV29-1 11 SVEGDSNTEAF
TRBV30 14 AWSATTGGESYEQY
TRBV5-1 14 ASSLVGTATNEKLF
TRBV7-9 14 SSSTGLVEAKNIQY
TRBV6-6 11 ASSSTGEETQY
TRBV7-9 14 SSSFSWGPESWEQY
TRBV11-2 14 ASSTLTGGITGELF
TRBV7-2 10 ASSQTGTEAF
TRBV5-5 13 ASRLGTGGNTEAF
TRBV5-1 12 ASSPGLAYNEQF
TRBV5-1 13 ASSLTGTTTDTQY
TRBV6-5 12 ASSGLAAYNEQF
TRBV6-6 13 ASSYPTGTGETQY
TRBV5-1 12 ASSLGQGEQPQH
TRBV19 14 ASTRRDRGMNTEAF
TRBV6-5 13 ASSTGQRATYEQY
TRBV27 13 ASSLGDSLYNEQF
TRBV6-6 12 ASTRGQVDQPQH
TRBV9 12 ASSRSGRPDTQY
TRBV10-2 13 ASSHTRQAEYEQY
TRBV27 11 ASSLGVLETQY
TRBV7-9 12 ASSLAGLSEEQF
TRBV7-9 11 ASSVSALYGYT
TRBV5-4 13 ASSPEGSGYNEQF
TRBV28 16 ASSSVRDRGLGNQPQH
TRBV9 10 ASSVGGGAIY
TRBV5-1 15 ASSLKPGTGVAYGYT
TRBV19 12 ASSTADRRGTQY
TRBV7-2 15 ASSYNPGSGPNQPQH
TRBV4-1 11 ASSRDTTYEQY
TRBV6-5 11 ASSPGQFYGYT
TRBV30 12 AWSLGGRSGGYT
TRBV7-6 12 ASSLARERETQY
TRBV30 11 AWSVLGPGTQY
TRBV19 11 ASSRRENSPLH
TRBV7-3 13 ASRGGGVSPGELF
TRBV5-4 15 ASSWEWPEPPGETQY
TRBV19 12 ASSIPTGYYGYT
TRBV7-3 14 ASSSRSGTNTGELF
TRBV5-1 12 ASSSAGVVGELF
TRBV6-1 11 ASRGEGFQPQH